Listed below are T cell receptor beta chains from one sample, sequenced in a study of Ad26.COV2.S vaccination and SARS-CoV-2 variants. Produced via immunoSEQ multiplex PCR; TCRdb's table is partial and in-frame only. The sample has about 420,000 clones; 85% to 90% are singletons. Sample: peripheral blood, taken in a trial of Ad26.COV2.S vaccine versus placebo. All receptors come from a person between 18 and 65 years old who received the Ad26.COV2.S COVID-19 vaccine or a placebo. CDR3s include the opening cysteine and the closing phenylalanine or tryptophan. Fields, in order: CDR3 length, clone size, J gene, V gene, D gene, CDR3 protein, CDR3 DNA. D genes are given only for firm matches. Clone size appears in some rows only: once, few, many, or a class for an expanded clone.

CDR3 length: 16; clone size: few; J gene: TRBJ2-7; V gene: TRBV28; D gene: TRBD2; CDR3 protein: CASSLDPRGGPYEQYF; CDR3 DNA: TGTGCCAGCAGTTTAGATCCGCGGGGGGGCCCCTACGAGCAGTACTTC
CDR3 length: 17; clone size: NA; J gene: TRBJ2-3; V gene: TRBV6-4; D gene: TRBD2; CDR3 protein: CASSDSQTSGGTDTQYF; CDR3 DNA: TGTGCCAGCAGTGACTCTCAGACTAGCGGGGGCACAGATACGCAGTATTTT
CDR3 length: 15; clone size: few; J gene: TRBJ1-4; V gene: TRBV7-9; D gene: TRBD1; CDR3 protein: CASSDRQGVEEKLFF; CDR3 DNA: TGTGCCAGCAGCGACAGACAGGGAGTGGAAGAAAAACTGTTTTTT
CDR3 length: 14; clone size: NA; J gene: TRBJ2-7; V gene: TRBV5-1; D gene: TRBD1; CDR3 protein: CASSFTGGRDEQYF; CDR3 DNA: TGCGCCAGCAGCTTTACAGGGGGCAGGGACGAGCAGTACTTC
CDR3 length: 16; clone size: NA; J gene: TRBJ1-4; V gene: TRBV28; D gene: NA; CDR3 protein: CASSPPRQGSGEKLFF; CDR3 DNA: TGTGCCAGCAGTCCCCCCCGGCAGGGCTCCGGTGAAAAACTGTTTTTT
CDR3 length: 15; clone size: NA; J gene: TRBJ1-2; V gene: TRBV6-4; D gene: NA; CDR3 protein: CASRIRDGHNYGYTF; CDR3 DNA: TGTGCCAGCAGAATCCGGGACGGACATAACTATGGCTACACCTTC
CDR3 length: 16; clone size: NA; J gene: TRBJ2-1; V gene: TRBV14; D gene: NA; CDR3 protein: CASSQGWRGPYNEQFF; CDR3 DNA: TGTGCCAGCAGCCAAGGATGGCGGGGGCCCTACAATGAGCAGTTCTTC
CDR3 length: 15; clone size: NA; J gene: TRBJ1-1; V gene: TRBV6-5; D gene: TRBD1; CDR3 protein: CASRAGTGMNTEAFF; CDR3 DNA: TGTGCCAGCAGAGCCGGGACAGGGATGAACACTGAAGCTTTCTTT
CDR3 length: 13; clone size: NA; J gene: TRBJ2-5; V gene: TRBV4-1; D gene: NA; CDR3 protein: CASSHPYQETQYF; CDR3 DNA: TGCGCCAGCAGCCATCCGTACCAAGAGACCCAGTACTTC
CDR3 length: 16; clone size: NA; J gene: TRBJ2-3; V gene: TRBV7-8; D gene: NA; CDR3 protein: CASSSRIEPSTDTQYF; CDR3 DNA: TGTGCCAGCAGCTCCCGGATTGAGCCCAGCACAGATACGCAGTATTTT
CDR3 length: 13; clone size: NA; J gene: TRBJ1-5; V gene: TRBV2; D gene: NA; CDR3 protein: CASSVAGNQPQHF; CDR3 DNA: TGTGCCAGCAGTGTTGCGGGCAATCAGCCCCAGCATTTT
CDR3 length: 15; clone size: NA; J gene: TRBJ2-1; V gene: TRBV19; D gene: NA; CDR3 protein: CASSITRGLGHEQFF; CDR3 DNA: TGTGCCAGTAGTATAACTAGGGGGTTAGGTCATGAGCAGTTCTTC
CDR3 length: 14; clone size: NA; J gene: TRBJ2-7; V gene: TRBV7-8; D gene: TRBD1; CDR3 protein: CASSLRTGIYEQYF; CDR3 DNA: TGTGCCAGCAGCTTGAGGACAGGAATATACGAGCAGTACTTC
CDR3 length: 16; clone size: NA; J gene: TRBJ2-3; V gene: TRBV5-1; D gene: NA; CDR3 protein: CASSLAPGEGTDTQYF; CDR3 DNA: TGCGCCAGCAGCTTGGCCCCCGGGGAGGGCACAGATACGCAGTATTTT
CDR3 length: 13; clone size: NA; J gene: TRBJ1-1; V gene: TRBV10-3; D gene: NA; CDR3 protein: CAISGKGDTEAFF; CDR3 DNA: TGTGCCATCAGTGGGAAGGGTGACACTGAAGCTTTCTTT
CDR3 length: 15; clone size: NA; J gene: TRBJ2-7; V gene: TRBV6-6; D gene: NA; CDR3 protein: CATVGMGDRYYEQYF; CDR3 DNA: TGTGCCACCGTCGGAATGGGGGACCGATACTACGAGCAGTACTTC
CDR3 length: 14; clone size: NA; J gene: TRBJ1-1; V gene: TRBV28; D gene: TRBD1; CDR3 protein: CASRWTGVNTEAFF; CDR3 DNA: TGTGCCAGCAGGTGGACAGGAGTCAACACTGAAGCTTTCTTT
CDR3 length: 15; clone size: NA; J gene: TRBJ2-3; V gene: TRBV5-6; D gene: TRBD1; CDR3 protein: CASSYETGPTDTQYF; CDR3 DNA: TGTGCCAGCAGCTATGAGACAGGGCCCACAGATACGCAGTATTTT
CDR3 length: 15; clone size: NA; J gene: TRBJ1-5; V gene: TRBV5-8; D gene: NA; CDR3 protein: CASSLGGQPNQPQHF; CDR3 DNA: TGTGCCAGCAGCTTGGGGGGGCAGCCAAATCAGCCCCAGCATTTT
CDR3 length: 14; clone size: NA; J gene: TRBJ1-4; V gene: TRBV25-1; D gene: NA; CDR3 protein: CATSGFISNEKLFF; CDR3 DNA: TGTGCCACTTCAGGTTTTATAAGTAATGAAAAACTGTTTTTT
CDR3 length: 16; clone size: NA; J gene: TRBJ2-2; V gene: TRBV5-1; D gene: NA; CDR3 protein: CASSLAVVADTGELFF; CDR3 DNA: TGCGCCAGCAGCTTGGCCGTGGTAGCGGACACCGGGGAGCTGTTTTTT
CDR3 length: 18; clone size: NA; J gene: TRBJ2-7; V gene: TRBV29-1; D gene: TRBD1; CDR3 protein: CSVAFFYITGASSYEQYF; CDR3 DNA: TGCAGCGTTGCCTTTTTTTATATAACAGGGGCAAGCTCCTACGAGCAGTACTTC
CDR3 length: 12; clone size: NA; J gene: TRBJ1-1; V gene: TRBV30; D gene: TRBD1; CDR3 protein: CAADRGDTEAFF; CDR3 DNA: TGTGCCGCGGACAGGGGCGACACTGAAGCTTTCTTT
CDR3 length: 14; clone size: NA; J gene: TRBJ2-3; V gene: TRBV11-3; D gene: NA; CDR3 protein: CASSLDSATDTQYF; CDR3 DNA: TGTGCCAGCAGCTTAGATTCGGCCACAGATACGCAGTATTTT
CDR3 length: 15; clone size: NA; J gene: TRBJ1-2; V gene: TRBV15; D gene: NA; CDR3 protein: CATSRDRRTNYGYTF; CDR3 DNA: TGTGCCACCAGCAGAGATCGCAGAACTAACTATGGCTACACCTTC
CDR3 length: 15; clone size: NA; J gene: TRBJ1-5; V gene: TRBV6-6; D gene: NA; CDR3 protein: CASSSRGNSNQPQHF; CDR3 DNA: TGTGCCAGCAGTTCTAGGGGGAATAGCAATCAGCCCCAGCATTTT
CDR3 length: 16; clone size: NA; J gene: TRBJ2-7; V gene: TRBV5-5; D gene: TRBD1; CDR3 protein: CASSKGTGESSYEQYF; CDR3 DNA: TGTGCCAGCAGCAAAGGGACAGGGGAATCTTCCTACGAGCAGTACTTC
CDR3 length: 14; clone size: NA; J gene: TRBJ2-7; V gene: TRBV29-1; D gene: NA; CDR3 protein: CSACPGTGSYEQYF; CDR3 DNA: TGCAGCGCTTGCCCCGGGACCGGGTCCTACGAGCAGTACTTC
CDR3 length: 16; clone size: NA; J gene: TRBJ1-6; V gene: TRBV2; D gene: TRBD1; CDR3 protein: CASSRDRYSYNSPLHF; CDR3 DNA: TGTGCCAGCAGTCGGGACAGGTACTCCTATAATTCACCCCTCCACTTT
CDR3 length: 13; clone size: NA; J gene: TRBJ2-6; V gene: TRBV30; D gene: NA; CDR3 protein: CAYAGTGANVLTF; CDR3 DNA: TGTGCCTACGCAGGCACTGGGGCCAACGTCCTGACTTTC
CDR3 length: 14; clone size: NA; J gene: TRBJ2-5; V gene: TRBV7-7; D gene: NA; CDR3 protein: CASSLTGLQETQYF; CDR3 DNA: TGTGCCAGCAGCCTGACAGGCCTTCAAGAGACCCAGTACTTC
CDR3 length: 14; clone size: NA; J gene: TRBJ1-1; V gene: TRBV6-4; D gene: NA; CDR3 protein: CASSDSRRSTEAFF; CDR3 DNA: TGTGCCAGCAGTGACTCGAGGCGATCAACTGAAGCTTTCTTT
CDR3 length: 16; clone size: NA; J gene: TRBJ1-1; V gene: TRBV28; D gene: NA; CDR3 protein: CASSLGDMRLNTEAFF; CDR3 DNA: TGTGCCAGCAGTTTAGGGGATATGCGGCTGAACACTGAAGCTTTCTTT